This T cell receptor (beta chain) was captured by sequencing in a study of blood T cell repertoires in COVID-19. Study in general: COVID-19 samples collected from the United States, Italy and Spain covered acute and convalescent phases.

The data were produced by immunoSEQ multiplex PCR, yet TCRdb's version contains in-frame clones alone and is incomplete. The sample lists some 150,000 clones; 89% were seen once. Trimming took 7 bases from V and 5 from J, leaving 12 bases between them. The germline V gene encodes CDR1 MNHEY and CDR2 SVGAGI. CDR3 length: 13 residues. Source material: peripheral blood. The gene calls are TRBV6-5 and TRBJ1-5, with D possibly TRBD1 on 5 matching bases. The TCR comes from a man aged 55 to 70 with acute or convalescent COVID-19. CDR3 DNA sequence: TGTGCCAGCACCCAGGGCGGTCATCAGCCCCAGCATTTT. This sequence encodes CASTQGGHQPQHF.